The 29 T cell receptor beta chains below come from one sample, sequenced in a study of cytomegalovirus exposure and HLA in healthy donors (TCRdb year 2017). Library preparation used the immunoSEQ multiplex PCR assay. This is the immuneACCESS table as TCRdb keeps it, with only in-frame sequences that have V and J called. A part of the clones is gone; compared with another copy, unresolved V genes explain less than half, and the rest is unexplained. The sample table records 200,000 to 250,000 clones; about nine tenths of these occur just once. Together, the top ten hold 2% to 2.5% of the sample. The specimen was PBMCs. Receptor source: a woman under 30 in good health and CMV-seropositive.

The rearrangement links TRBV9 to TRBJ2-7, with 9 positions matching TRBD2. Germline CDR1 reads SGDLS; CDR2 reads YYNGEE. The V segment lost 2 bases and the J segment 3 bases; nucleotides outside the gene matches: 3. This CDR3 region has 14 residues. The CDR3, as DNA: TGTGCCAGCAGCGTTAGCGGGAGTATCTACGAGCAGTACTTC. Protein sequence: CASSVSGSIYEQYF.

The CDR3 DNA reads as TGTGCCAGCAGCGTAGGGCTAGGAGGCACAGATACGCAGTATTTT. This translates into CASSVGLGGTDTQYF. The genes are TRBV9 and TRBJ2-3; unclear D gene. The V end was cut by 0 bases, the J end by 1 base, with 9 bases between. The CDR3 totals 15 residues. Germline V lookup: CDR1 SGDLS, CDR2 YYNGEE.

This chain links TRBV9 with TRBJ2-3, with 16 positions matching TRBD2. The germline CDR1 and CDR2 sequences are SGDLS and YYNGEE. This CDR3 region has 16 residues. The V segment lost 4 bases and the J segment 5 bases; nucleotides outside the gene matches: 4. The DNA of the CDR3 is TGTGCCAGCAGCCTCGGGACTAGCGGGAGGGGAGATACGCAGTATTTT. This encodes CASSLGTSGRGDTQYF.

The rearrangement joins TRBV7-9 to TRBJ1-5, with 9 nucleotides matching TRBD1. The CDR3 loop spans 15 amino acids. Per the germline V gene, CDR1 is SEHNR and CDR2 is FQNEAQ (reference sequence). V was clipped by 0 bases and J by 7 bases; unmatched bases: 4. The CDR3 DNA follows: TGTGCCAGCAGCTTAGCAGGGACAGGGAACCAGCCCCAGCATTTT. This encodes CASSLAGTGNQPQHF.

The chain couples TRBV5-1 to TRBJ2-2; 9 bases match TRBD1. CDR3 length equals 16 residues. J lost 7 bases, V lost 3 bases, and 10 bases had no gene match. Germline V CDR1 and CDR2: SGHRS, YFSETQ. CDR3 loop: CASSYNRGQGGGELFF. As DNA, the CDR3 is TGCGCCAGCAGCTATAACCGGGGACAGGGTGGCGGGGAGCTGTTTTTT.

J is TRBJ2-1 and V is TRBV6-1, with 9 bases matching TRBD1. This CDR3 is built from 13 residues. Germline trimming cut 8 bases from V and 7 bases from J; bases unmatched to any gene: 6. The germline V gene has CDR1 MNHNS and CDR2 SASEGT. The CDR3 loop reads CASPRDRVNEQFF. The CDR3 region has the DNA TGTGCCAGCCCCCGGGACAGGGTAAATGAGCAGTTCTTC.

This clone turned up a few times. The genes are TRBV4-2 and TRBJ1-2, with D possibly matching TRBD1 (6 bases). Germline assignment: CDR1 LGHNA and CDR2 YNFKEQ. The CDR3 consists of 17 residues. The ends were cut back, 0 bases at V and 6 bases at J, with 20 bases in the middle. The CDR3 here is CASSQDRDGGRGHGYTF. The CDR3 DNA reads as TGTGCCAGCAGCCAAGATCGGGATGGAGGCAGGGGCCATGGCTACACCTTC.

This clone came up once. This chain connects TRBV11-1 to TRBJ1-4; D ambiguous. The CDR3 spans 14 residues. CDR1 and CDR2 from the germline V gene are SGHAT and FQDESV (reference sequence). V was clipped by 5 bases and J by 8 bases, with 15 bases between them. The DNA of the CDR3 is TGTGCCAGCAGCCGAGGCGGACTACGGGAAAAACTGTTTTTT. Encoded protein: CASSRGGLREKLFF.

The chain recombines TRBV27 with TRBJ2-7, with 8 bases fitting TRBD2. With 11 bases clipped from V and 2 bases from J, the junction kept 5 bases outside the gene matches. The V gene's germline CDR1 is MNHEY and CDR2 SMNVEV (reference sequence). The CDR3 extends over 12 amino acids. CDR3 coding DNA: TGTGCCTCCGGGGGGGGAGCCTACGAGCAGTACTTC. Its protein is CASGGGAYEQYF.

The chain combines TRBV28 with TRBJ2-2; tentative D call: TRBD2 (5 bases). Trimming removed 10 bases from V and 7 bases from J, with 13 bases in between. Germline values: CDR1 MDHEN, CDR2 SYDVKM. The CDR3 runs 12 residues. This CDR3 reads CATGLTDGELFF. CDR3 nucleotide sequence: TGTGCCACCGGACTTACGGACGGGGAGCTGTTTTTT.

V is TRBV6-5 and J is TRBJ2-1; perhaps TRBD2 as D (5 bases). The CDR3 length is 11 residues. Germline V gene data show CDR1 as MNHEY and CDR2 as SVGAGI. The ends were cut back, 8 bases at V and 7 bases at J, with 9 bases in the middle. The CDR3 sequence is CASSSGNEQFF. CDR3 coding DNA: TGTGCCAGCTCCTCGGGGAATGAGCAGTTCTTC.

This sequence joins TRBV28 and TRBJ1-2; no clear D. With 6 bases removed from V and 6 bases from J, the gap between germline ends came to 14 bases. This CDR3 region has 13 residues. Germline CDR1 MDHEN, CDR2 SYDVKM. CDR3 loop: CASSPPSENGYTF. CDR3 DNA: TGTGCCAGCAGCCCCCCGTCGGAGAATGGCTACACCTTC.

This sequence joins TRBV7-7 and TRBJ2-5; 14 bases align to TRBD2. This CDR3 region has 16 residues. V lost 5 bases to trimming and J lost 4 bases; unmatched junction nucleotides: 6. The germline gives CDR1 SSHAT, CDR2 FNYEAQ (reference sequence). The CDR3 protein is CASSQGLAGVGETQYF. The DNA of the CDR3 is TGTGCCAGCAGCCAGGGACTAGCGGGAGTAGGAGAGACCCAGTACTTC.

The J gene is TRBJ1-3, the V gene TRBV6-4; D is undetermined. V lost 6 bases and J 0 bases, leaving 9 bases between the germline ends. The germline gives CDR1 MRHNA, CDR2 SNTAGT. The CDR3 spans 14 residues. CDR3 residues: CASSTESSGNTIYF. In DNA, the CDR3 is TGTGCCAGCAGCACAGAGAGCTCTGGAAACACCATATATTTT.

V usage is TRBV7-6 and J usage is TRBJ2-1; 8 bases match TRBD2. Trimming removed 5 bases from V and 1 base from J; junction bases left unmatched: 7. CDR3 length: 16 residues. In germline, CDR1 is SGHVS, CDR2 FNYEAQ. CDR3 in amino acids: CASSPMAGGSYNEQFF. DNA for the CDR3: TGTGCCAGCAGCCCGATGGCGGGAGGTTCCTACAATGAGCAGTTCTTC.

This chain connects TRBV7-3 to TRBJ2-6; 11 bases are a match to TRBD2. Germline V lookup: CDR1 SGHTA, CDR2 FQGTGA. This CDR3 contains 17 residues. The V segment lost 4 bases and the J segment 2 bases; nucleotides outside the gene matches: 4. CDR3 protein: CASSYSGRAAGANVLTF. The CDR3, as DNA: TGTGCCAGCAGCTATAGCGGGAGGGCCGCTGGGGCCAACGTCCTGACTTTC.

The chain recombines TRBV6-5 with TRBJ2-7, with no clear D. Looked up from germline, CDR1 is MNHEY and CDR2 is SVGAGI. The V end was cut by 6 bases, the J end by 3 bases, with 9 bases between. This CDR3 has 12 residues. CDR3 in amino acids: CASSETSYEQYF. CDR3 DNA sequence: TGTGCCAGCAGCGAAACAAGCTACGAGCAGTACTTC.

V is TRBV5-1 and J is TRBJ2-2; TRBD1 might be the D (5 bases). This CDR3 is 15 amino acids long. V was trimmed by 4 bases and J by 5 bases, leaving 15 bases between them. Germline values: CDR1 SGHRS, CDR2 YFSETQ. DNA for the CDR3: TGCGCCAGCAGCGAATCCCAGGGTCGGACCGGGGAGCTGTTTTTT. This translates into CASSESQGRTGELFF. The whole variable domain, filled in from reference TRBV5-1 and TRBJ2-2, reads KAGVTQTPRYLIKTRGQQVTLSCSPISGHRSVSWYQQTPGQGLQFLFEYFSETQRNKGNFPGRFSGRQFSNSRSEMNVSTLELGDSALYLCASSESQGRTGELFFGEGSRLTVL.

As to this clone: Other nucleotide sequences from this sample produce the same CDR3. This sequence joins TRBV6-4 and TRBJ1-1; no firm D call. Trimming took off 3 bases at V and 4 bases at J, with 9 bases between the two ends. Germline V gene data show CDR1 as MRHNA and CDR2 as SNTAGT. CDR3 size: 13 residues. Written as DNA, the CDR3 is TGTGCCAGCAGTGAAGCTCGGGGCACTGAAGCTTTCTTT. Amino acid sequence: CASSEARGTEAFF.

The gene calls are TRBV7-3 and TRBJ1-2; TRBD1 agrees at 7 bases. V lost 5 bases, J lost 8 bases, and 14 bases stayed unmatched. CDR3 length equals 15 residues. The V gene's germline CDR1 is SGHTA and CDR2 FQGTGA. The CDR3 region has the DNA TGTGCCAGCAGCCCTCCTCCCGGGAGGGGGCGCGGCTACACCTTC. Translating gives CASSPPPGRGRGYTF.

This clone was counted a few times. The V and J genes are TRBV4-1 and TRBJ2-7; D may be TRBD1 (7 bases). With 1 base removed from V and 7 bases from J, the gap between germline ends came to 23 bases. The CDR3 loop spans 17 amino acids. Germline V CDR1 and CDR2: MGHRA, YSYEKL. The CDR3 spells CASSQGLKGGQTREQYF. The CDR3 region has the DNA TGCGCCAGCAGCCAAGGCTTGAAGGGGGGACAGACGCGGGAGCAGTACTTC.

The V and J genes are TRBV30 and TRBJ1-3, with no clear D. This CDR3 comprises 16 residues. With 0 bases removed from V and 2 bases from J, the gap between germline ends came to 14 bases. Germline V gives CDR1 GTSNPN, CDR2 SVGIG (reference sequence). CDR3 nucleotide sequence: TGTGCCTGGAGTGTGAATTTCGGCAGGACTGGAAACACCATATATTTT. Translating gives CAWSVNFGRTGNTIYF.

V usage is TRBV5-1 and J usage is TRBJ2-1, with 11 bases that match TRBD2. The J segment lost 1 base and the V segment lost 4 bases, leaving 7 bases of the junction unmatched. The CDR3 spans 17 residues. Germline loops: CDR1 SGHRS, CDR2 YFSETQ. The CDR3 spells CASSPWASGRSYNEQFF. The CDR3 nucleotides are TGCGCCAGCAGCCCTTGGGCTAGCGGGAGGTCCTACAATGAGCAGTTCTTC.

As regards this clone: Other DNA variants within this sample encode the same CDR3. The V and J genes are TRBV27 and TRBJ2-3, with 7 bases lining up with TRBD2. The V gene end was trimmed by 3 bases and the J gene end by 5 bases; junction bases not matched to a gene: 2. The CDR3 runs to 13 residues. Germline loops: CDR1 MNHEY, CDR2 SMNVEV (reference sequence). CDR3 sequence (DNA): TGTGCCAGCAGTTTGAGGGAGGGAGATACGCAGTATTTT. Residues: CASSLREGDTQYF.

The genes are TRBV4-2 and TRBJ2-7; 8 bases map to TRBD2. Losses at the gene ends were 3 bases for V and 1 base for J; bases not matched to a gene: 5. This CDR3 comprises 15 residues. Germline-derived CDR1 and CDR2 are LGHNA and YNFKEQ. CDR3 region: CASSHDLAGSYEQYF. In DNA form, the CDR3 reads TGTGCCAGCAGCCACGACCTAGCGGGTTCCTACGAGCAGTACTTC.

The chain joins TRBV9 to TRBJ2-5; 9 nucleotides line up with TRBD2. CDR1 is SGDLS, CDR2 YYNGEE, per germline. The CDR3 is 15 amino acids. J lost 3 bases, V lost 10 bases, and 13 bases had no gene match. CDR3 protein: CARPLRRTSEETQYF. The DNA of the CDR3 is TGTGCCCGCCCCTTGAGGCGGACTAGCGAAGAGACCCAGTACTTC.

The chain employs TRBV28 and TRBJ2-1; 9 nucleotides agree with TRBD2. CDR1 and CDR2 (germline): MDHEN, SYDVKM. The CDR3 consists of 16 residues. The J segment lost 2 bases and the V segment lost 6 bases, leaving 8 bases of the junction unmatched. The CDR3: CASSLAGEAPYNEQFF. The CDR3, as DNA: TGTGCCAGCAGCTTAGCGGGAGAGGCCCCCTACAATGAGCAGTTCTTC.

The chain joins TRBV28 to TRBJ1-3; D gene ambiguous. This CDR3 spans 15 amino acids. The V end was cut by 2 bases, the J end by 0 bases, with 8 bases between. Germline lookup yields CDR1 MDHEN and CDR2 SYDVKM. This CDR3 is CASSLQERSGNTIYF. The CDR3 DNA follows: TGTGCCAGCAGTTTACAGGAACGCTCTGGAAACACCATATATTTT.

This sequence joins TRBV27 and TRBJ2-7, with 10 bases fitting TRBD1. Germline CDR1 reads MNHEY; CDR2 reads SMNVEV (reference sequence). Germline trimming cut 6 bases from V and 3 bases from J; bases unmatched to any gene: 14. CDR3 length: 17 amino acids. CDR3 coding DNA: TGTGCCAGCAGCCGACAGGGGGCGAAGGTCGGTATCTACGAGCAGTACTTC. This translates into CASSRQGAKVGIYEQYF.